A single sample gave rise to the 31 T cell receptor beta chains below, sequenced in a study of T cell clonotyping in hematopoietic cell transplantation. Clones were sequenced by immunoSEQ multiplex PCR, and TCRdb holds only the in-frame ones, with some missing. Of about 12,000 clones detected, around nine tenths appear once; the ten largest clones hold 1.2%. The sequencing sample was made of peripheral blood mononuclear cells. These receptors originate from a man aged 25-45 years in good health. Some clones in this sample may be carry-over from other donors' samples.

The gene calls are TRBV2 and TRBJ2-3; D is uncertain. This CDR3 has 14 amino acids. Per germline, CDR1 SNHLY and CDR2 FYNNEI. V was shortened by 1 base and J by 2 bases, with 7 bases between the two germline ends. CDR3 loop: CASSEEGPTDTQYF. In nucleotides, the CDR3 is TGTGCCAGCAGTGAAGAAGGGCCCACAGATACGCAGTATTTT.

DNA for the CDR3: TGTGCCAGCAGCTTATCACCTAGCGGGAGTGGCACAGATACGCAGTATTTT. It translates to CASSLSPSGSGTDTQYF. The chain couples TRBV7-2 to TRBJ2-3, with 10 nucleotides matching TRBD2. Germline-derived CDR1 and CDR2 are SGHTA and FQGNSA. The CDR3 length is 17 residues. Germline trimming cut 2 bases from V and 1 base from J; bases unmatched to any gene: 6.

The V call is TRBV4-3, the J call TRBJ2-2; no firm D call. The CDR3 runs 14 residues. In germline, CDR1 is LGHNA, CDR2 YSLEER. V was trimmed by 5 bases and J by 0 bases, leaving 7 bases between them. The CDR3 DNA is TGCGCCAGCAGCATCGACTCGAACACCGGGGAGCTGTTTTTT. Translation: CASSIDSNTGELFF.

The DNA of the CDR3 is TGTGCCAGCAGACGAGGGGTTGGTGGCTACACCTTC. Translated, it gives CASRRGVGGYTF. The chain employs TRBV6-4 and TRBJ1-2, with D tentatively TRBD1 (5 bases). V was trimmed by 6 bases and J by 7 bases, leaving 12 bases between them. This CDR3 region has 12 residues. Germline-derived CDR1 and CDR2 are MRHNA and SNTAGT.

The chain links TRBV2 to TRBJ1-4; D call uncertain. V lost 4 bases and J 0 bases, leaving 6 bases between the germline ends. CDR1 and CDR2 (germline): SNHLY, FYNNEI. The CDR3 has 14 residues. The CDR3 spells CASSATATNEKLFF. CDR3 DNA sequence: TGTGCCAGCAGTGCAACCGCAACTAATGAAAAACTGTTTTTT. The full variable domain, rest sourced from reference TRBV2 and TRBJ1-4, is EPEVTQTPSHQVTQMGQEVILRCVPISNHLYFYWYRQILGQKVEFLVSFYNNEISEKSEIFDDQFSVERPDGSNFTLKIRSTKLEDSAMYFCASSATATNEKLFFGSGTQLSVL.

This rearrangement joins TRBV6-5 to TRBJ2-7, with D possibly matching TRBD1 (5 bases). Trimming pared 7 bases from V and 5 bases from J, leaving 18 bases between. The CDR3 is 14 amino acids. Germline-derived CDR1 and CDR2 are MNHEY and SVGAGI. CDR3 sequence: CASNPTANEHEQYF. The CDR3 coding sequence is TGTGCCAGCAACCCGACAGCAAACGAACACGAGCAGTACTTC.

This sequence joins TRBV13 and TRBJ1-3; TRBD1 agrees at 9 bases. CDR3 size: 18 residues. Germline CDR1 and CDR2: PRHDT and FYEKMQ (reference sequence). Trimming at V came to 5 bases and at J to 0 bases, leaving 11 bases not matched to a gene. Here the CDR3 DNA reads TGTGCCAGCAGCCCAGGACAGGGGACCTTTACCTCTGGAAACACCATATATTTT. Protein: CASSPGQGTFTSGNTIYF. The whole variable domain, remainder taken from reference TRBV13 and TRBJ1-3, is AAGVIQSPRHLIKEKRETATLKCYPIPRHDTVYWYQQGPGQDPQFLISFYEKMQSDKGSIPDRFSAQQFSDYHSELNMSSLELGDSALYFCASSPGQGTFTSGNTIYFGEGSWLTVV.

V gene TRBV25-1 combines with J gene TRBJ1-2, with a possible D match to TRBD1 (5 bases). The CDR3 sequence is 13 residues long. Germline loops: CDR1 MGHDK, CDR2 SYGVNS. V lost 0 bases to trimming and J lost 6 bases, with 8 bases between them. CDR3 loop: CASSEYWGDGYTF. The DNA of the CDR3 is TGTGCCAGCAGTGAATATTGGGGCGATGGCTACACCTTC.

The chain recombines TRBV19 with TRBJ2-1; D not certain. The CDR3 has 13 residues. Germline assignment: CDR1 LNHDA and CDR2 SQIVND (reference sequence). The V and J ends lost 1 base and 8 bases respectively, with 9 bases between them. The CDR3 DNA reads TGTGCCAGTAGTATAGCACAGCGTCATGAGCAGTTCTTC. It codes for CASSIAQRHEQFF.

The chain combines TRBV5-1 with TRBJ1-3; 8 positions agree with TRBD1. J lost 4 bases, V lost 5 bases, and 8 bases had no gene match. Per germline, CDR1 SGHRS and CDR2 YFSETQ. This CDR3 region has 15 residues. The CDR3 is CASRGQGASGNTIYF. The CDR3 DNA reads TGCGCCAGCAGGGGTCAGGGGGCCTCCGGAAACACCATATATTTT.

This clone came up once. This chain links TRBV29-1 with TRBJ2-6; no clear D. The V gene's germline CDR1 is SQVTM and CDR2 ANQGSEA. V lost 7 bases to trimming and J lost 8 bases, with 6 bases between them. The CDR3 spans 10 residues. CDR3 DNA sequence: TGCAGCGCACTAACCAACGTCCTGACTTTC. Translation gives CSALTNVLTF.

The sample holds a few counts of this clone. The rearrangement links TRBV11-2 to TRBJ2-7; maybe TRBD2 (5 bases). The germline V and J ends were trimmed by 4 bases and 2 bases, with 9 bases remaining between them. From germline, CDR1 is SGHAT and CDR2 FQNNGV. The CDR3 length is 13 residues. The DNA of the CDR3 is TGTGCCAGCAGCTCCCCCGGGGCCTACGAGCAGTACTTC. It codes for CASSSPGAYEQYF.

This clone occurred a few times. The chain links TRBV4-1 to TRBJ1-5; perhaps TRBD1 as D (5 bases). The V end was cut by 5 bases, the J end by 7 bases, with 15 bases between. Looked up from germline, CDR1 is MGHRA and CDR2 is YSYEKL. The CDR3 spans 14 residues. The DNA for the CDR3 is TGCGCCAGCAGCTCGGGGGTTTTTGGCCAGCCCCAGCATTTT. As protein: CASSSGVFGQPQHF.

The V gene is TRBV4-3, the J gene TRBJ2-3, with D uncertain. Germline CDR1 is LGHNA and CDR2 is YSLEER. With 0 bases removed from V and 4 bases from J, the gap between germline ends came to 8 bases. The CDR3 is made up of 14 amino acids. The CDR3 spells CASSQDLEADTQYF. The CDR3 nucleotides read TGCGCCAGCAGCCAAGATCTAGAGGCAGATACGCAGTATTTT.

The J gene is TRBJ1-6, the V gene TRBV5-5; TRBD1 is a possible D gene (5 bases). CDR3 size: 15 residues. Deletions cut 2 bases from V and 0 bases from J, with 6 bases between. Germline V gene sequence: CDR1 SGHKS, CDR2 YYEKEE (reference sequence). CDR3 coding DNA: TGTGCCAGCAGCTTTCAGGGCTCCTATAATTCACCCCTCCACTTT. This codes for CASSFQGSYNSPLHF.

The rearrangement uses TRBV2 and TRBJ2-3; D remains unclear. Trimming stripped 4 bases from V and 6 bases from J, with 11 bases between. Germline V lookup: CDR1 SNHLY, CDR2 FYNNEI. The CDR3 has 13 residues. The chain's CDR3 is CASSVEMEDTQYF. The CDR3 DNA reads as TGTGCCAGCAGTGTCGAGATGGAGGATACGCAGTATTTT.

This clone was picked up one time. The CDR3 DNA reads TGTGCCTCTCGGACTAGCGAGCGGGCTTGGGAGCAGTACTTC. Translating it yields CASRTSERAWEQYF. This rearrangement joins TRBV30 to TRBJ2-7; the match to TRBD2 covers 9 bases. V shed 7 bases, J shed 7 bases, and the junction held 14 bases outside the gene matches. The CDR3 length is 14 residues. Per the germline V gene, CDR1 is GTSNPN and CDR2 is SVGIG (reference sequence).

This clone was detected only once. The CDR3 loop reads CASSQSQLKFPYEQYF. Here the CDR3 DNA reads TGCGCCAGCAGCCAATCCCAGTTAAAGTTCCCCTACGAGCAGTACTTC. This chain uses TRBV4-1 with TRBJ2-7, with D uncertain. This CDR3 contains 16 residues. V was pared by 2 bases and J by 2 bases, with 16 bases between. Germline CDR1 reads MGHRA; CDR2 reads YSYEKL.

The CDR3 DNA reads TGCGCCAGCAGTGAGGTCCCAGGGGGATATGGCTACACCTTC. This codes for CASSEVPGGYGYTF. The gene calls are TRBV5-1 and TRBJ1-2, with 7 bases aligning to TRBD1. The ends lost 5 bases at V and 5 bases at J; junction bases unmatched: 9. Germline lookup yields CDR1 SGHRS and CDR2 YFSETQ. This CDR3 comprises 14 residues. The full variable domain, rest sourced from reference TRBV5-1 and TRBJ1-2, is KAGVTQTPRYLIKTRGQQVTLSCSPISGHRSVSWYQQTPGQGLQFLFEYFSETQRNKGNFPGRFSGRQFSNSRSEMNVSTLELGDSALYLCASSEVPGGYGYTFGSGTRLTVV.

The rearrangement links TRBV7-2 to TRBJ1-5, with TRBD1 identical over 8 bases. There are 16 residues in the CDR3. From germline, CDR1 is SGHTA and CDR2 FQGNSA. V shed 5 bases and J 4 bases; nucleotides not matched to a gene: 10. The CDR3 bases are TGTGCCAGCAGCCCAAGGGGTGGACAGGGTAATCAGCCCCAGCATTTT. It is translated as CASSPRGGQGNQPQHF.

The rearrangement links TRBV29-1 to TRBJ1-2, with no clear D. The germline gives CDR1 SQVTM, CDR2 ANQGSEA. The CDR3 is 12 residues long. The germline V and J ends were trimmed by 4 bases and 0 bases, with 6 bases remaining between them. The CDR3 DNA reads TGCAGCGTTGGCGAAGCTAACTATGGCTACACCTTC. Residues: CSVGEANYGYTF.

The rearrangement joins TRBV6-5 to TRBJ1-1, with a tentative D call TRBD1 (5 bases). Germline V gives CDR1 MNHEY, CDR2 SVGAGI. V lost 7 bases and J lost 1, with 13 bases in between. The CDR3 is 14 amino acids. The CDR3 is CASIPRGGNTEAFF. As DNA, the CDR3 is TGTGCCAGCATTCCACGGGGGGGGAACACTGAAGCTTTCTTT.

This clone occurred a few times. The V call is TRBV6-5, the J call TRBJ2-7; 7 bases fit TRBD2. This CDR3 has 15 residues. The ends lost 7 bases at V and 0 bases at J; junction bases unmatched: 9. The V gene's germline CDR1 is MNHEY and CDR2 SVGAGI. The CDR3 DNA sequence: TGTGCCAGCAAAAAAGGGAGGGAGGGCTCCTACGAGCAGTACTTC. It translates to CASKKGREGSYEQYF.

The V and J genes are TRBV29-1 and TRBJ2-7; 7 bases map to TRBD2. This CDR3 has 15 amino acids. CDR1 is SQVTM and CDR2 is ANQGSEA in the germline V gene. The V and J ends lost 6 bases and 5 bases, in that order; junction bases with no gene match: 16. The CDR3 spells CSVVRRGGIGNEQYF. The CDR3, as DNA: TGCAGCGTGGTTCGGCGCGGGGGTATCGGGAACGAGCAGTACTTC.

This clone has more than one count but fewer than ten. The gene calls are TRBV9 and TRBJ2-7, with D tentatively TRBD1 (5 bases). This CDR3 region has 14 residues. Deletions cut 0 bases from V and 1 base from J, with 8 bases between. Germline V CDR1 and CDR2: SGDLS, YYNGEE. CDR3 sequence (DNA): TGTGCCAGCAGCGTAGGACAGCTGTCCTACGAGCAGTACTTC. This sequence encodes CASSVGQLSYEQYF. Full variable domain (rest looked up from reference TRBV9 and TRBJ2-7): DSGVTQTPKHLITATGQRVTLRCSPRSGDLSVYWYQQSLDQGLQFLIQYYNGEERAKGNILERFSAQQFPDLHSELNLSSLELGDSALYFCASSVGQLSYEQYFGPGTRLTVT.

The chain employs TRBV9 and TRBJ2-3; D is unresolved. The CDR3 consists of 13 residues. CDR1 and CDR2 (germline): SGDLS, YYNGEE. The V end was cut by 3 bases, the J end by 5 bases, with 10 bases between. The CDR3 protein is CASSAGPGDTQYF. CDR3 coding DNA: TGTGCCAGCAGCGCAGGTCCGGGAGATACGCAGTATTTT. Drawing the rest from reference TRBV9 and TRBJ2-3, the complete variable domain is DSGVTQTPKHLITATGQRVTLRCSPRSGDLSVYWYQQSLDQGLQFLIQYYNGEERAKGNILERFSAQQFPDLHSELNLSSLELGDSALYFCASSAGPGDTQYFGPGTRLTVL.

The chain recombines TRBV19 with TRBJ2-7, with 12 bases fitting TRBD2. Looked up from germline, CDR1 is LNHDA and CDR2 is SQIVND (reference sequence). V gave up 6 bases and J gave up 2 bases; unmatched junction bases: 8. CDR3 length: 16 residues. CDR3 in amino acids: CASSYRLAGDPYEQYF. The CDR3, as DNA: TGTGCCAGTAGCTACAGACTAGCGGGAGATCCCTACGAGCAGTACTTC.

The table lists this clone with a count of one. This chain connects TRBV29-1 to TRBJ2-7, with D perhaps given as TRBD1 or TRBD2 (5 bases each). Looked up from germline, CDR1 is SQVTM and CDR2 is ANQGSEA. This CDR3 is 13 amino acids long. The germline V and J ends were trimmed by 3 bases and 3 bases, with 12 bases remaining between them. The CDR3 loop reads CSVDIEGSYEQYF. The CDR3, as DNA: TGCAGCGTTGATATTGAGGGGAGCTACGAGCAGTACTTC.

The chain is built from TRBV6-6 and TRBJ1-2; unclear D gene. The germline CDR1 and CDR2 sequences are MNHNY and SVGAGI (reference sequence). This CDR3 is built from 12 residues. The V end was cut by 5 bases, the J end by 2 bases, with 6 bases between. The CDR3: CASSPLNYGYTF. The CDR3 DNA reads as TGTGCCAGCAGTCCCCTCAACTATGGCTACACCTTC.

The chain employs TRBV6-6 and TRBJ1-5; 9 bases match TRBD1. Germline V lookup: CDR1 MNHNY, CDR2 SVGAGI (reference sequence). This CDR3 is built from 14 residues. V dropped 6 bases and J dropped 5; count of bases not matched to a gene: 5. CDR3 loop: CASSDTGGYQPQHF. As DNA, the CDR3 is TGTGCCAGCAGCGACACAGGGGGCTATCAGCCCCAGCATTTT.

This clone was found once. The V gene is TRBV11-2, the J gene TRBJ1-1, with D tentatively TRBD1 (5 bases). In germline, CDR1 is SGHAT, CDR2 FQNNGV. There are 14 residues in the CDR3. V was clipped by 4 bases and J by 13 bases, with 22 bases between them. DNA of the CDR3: TGTGCCAGCAGCTCTACCCCCAAGGGGTTCGATATTTTCTTT. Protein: CASSSTPKGFDIFF.